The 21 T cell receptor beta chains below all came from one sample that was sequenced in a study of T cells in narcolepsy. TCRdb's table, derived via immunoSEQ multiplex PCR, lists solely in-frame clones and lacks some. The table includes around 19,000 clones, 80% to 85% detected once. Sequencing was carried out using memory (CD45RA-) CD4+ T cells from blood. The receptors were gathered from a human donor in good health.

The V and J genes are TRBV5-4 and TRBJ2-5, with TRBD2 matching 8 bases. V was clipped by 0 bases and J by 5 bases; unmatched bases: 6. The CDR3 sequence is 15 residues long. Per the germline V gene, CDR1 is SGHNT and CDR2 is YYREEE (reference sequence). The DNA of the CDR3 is TGTGCCAGCAGCTTGGTCGGGACTAGGGGTGAGACCCAGTACTTC. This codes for CASSLVGTRGETQYF.

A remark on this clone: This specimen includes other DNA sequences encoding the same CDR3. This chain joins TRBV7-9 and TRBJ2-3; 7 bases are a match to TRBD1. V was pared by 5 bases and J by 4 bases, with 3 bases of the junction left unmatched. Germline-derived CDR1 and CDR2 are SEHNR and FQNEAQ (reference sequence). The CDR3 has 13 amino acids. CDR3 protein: CASSPRGPDTQYF. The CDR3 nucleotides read TGTGCCAGCAGCCCAAGGGGGCCAGATACGCAGTATTTT.

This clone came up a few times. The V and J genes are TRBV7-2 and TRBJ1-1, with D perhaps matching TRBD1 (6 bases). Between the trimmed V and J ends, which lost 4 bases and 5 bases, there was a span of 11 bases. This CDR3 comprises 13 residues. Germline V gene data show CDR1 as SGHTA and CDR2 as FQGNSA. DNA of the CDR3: TGTGCCAGCAGCTCCAATAGGGGGACTGAAGCTTTCTTT. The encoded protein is CASSSNRGTEAFF.

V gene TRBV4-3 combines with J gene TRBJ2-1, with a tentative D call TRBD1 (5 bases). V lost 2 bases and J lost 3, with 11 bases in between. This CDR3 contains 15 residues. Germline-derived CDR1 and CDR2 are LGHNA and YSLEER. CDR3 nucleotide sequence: TGCGCCAGCAGCCAATTGGGGCCAGACTACAATGAGCAGTTCTTC. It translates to CASSQLGPDYNEQFF.

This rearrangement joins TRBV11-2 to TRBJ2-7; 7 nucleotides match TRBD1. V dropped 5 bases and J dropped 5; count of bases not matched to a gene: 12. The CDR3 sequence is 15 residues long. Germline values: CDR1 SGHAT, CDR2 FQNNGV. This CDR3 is CASSPSGGRWDEQYF. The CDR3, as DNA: TGTGCCAGCAGCCCCTCAGGGGGTAGGTGGGACGAGCAGTACTTC. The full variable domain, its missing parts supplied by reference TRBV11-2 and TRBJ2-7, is EAGVAQSPRYKIIEKRQSVAFWCNPISGHATLYWYQQILGQGPKLLIQFQNNGVVDDSQLPKDRFSAERLKGVDSTLKIQPAKLEDSAVYLCASSPSGGRWDEQYFGPGTRLTVT.

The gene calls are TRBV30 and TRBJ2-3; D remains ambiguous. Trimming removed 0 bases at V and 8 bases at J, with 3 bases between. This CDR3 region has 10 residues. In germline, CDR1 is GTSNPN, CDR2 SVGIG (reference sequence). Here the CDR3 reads CAWSVGTQYF. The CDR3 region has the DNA TGTGCCTGGAGTGTCGGTACGCAGTATTTT.

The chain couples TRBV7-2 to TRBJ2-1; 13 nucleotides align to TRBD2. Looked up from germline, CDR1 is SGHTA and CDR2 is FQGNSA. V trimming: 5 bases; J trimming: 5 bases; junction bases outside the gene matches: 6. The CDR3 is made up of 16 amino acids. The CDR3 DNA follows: TGTGCCAGCAGCCCCCGACTAGCGGGGGGTCACAATGAGCAGTTCTTC. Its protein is CASSPRLAGGHNEQFF.

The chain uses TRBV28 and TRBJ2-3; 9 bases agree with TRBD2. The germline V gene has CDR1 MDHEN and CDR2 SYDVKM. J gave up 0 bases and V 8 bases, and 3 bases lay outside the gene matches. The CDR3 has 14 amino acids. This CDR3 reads CASQAGGSTDTQYF. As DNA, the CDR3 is TGTGCCAGCCAGGCGGGGGGGAGCACAGATACGCAGTATTTT. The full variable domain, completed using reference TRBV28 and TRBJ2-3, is DVKVTQSSRYLVKRTGEKVFLECVQDMDHENMFWYRQDPGLGLRLIYFSYDVKMKEKGDIPEGYSVSREKKERFSLILESASTNQTSMYLCASQAGGSTDTQYFGPGTRLTVL.

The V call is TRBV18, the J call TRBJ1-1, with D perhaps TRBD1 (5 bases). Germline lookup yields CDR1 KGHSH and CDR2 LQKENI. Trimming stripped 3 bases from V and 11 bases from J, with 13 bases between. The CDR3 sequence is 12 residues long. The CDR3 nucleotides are TGTGCCAGCTCACCGCCAGGGACGGCCGCTTTCTTT. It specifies CASSPPGTAAFF.

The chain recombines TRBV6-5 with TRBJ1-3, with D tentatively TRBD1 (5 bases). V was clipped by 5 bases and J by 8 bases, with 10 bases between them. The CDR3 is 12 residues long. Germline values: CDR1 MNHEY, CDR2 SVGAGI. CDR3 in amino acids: CASSTTGDTIYF. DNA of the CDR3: TGTGCCAGCAGTACCACGGGGGACACCATATATTTT.

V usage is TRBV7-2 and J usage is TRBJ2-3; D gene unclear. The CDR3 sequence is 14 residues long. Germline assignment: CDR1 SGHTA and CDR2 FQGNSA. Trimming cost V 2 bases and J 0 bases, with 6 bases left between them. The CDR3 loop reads CASSLSTSTDTQYF. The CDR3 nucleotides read TGTGCCAGCAGCTTATCGACTAGCACAGATACGCAGTATTTT.

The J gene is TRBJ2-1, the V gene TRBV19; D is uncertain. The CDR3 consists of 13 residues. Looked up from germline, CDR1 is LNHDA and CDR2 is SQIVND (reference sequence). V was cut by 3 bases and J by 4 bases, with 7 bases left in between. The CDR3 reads CASSIQLYNEQFF. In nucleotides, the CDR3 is TGTGCCAGTAGTATCCAGCTATACAATGAGCAGTTCTTC.

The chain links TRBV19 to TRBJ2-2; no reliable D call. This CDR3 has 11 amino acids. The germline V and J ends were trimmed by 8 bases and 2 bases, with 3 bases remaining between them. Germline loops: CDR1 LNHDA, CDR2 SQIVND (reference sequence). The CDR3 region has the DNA TGTGCCAGTTTAAACACCGGGGAGCTGTTTTTT. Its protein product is CASLNTGELFF.

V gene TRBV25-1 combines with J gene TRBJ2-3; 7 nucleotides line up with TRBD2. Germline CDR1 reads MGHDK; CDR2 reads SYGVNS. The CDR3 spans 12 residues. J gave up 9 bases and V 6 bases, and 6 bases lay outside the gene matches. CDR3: CASSPRRGTQYF. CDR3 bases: TGTGCCAGCAGCCCTAGGCGGGGGACGCAGTATTTT.

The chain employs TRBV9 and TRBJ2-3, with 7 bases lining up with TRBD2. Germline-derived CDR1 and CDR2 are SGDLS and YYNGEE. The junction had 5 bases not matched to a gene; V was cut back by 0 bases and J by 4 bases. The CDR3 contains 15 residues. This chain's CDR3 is CASSVGVLAADTQYF. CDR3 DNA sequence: TGTGCCAGCAGCGTAGGAGTCCTAGCGGCAGATACGCAGTATTTT.

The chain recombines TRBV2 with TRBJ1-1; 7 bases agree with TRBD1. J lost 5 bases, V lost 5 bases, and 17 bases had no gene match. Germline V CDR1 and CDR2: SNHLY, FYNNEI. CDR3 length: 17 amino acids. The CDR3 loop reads CASSPTSPGGGNTEAFF. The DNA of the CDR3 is TGTGCCAGCAGTCCCACATCTCCAGGGGGGGGCAATACTGAAGCTTTCTTT.

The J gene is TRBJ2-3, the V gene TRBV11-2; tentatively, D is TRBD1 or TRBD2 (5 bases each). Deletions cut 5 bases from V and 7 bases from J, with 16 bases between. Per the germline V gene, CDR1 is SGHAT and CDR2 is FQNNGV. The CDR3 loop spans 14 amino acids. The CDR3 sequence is CASSKGRATYTQYF. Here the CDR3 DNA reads TGTGCCAGCAGCAAGGGGCGGGCAACATATACGCAGTATTTT.

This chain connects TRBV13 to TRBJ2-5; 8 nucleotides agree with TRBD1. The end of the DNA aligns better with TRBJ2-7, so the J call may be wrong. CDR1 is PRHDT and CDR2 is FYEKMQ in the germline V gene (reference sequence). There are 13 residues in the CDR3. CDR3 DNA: TGTGCCAGCAGCATACAGGGGGCCTACGAGCAGTACTTC. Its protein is CASSIQGAYEQYF.

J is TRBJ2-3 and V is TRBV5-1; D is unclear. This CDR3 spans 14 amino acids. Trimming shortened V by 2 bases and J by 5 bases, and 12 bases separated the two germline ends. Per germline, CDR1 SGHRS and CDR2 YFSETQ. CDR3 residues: CASSFYTWGDTQYF. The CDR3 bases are TGCGCCAGCAGCTTTTACACTTGGGGAGATACGCAGTATTTT.

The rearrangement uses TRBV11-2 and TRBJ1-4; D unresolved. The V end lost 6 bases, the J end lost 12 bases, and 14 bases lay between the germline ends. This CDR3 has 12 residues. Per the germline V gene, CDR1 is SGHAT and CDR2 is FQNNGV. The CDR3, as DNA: TGTGCCAGCAGGGGCCCGGTGGAGCAACTGTTTTTT. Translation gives CASRGPVEQLFF.

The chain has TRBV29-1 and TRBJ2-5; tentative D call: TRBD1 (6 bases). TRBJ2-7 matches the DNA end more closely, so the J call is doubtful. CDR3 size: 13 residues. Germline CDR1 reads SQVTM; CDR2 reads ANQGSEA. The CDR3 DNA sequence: TGCAGCGTTGAACTACAGGGCTCCTACGAGCAGTACTTC. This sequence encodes CSVELQGSYEQYF.